The 18 T cell receptor beta chains given below trace back to one sample, sequenced in a study of cytomegalovirus exposure and HLA in healthy donors (TCRdb year 2017). The method behind the library was the immunoSEQ multiplex PCR assay. For the multiplex PCR, a mixture combining 60 forward primers for TCR Vbeta segments and 13 reverse primers for TCR Jbeta segments was used. TCRdb mirrors the immuneACCESS table, restricted to in-frame sequences. Some clones are absent from its copies; in checked studies, under half trace to an unresolved V gene, and the reason for the others is unknown. The sample has 100,000 to 150,000 clones on record, 65% to 80% of them singletons. Clones ranked in the top ten supply more than 4% of the sample. Material: PBMCs. The receptors here all came from a male donor in good health and CMV-seropositive.

The genes are TRBV25-1 and TRBJ2-5; 8 nucleotides match TRBD2. The ends lost 5 bases at V and 4 bases at J; junction bases unmatched: 9. The V gene's germline CDR1 is MGHDK and CDR2 SYGVNS. This CDR3 contains 15 residues. The CDR3 loop is CASSSPGLGGETQYF. The CDR3 DNA sequence: TGTGCCAGCAGTTCCCCGGGACTAGGGGGAGAGACCCAGTACTTC.

This clone was seen more than once but under ten times. The chain combines TRBV11-2 with TRBJ2-3; a weak D match, TRBD2 (6 bases). The germline gives CDR1 SGHAT, CDR2 FQNNGV. V dropped 1 base and J dropped 2 bases, with 10 bases sitting between them. This CDR3 region has 15 residues. CDR3 loop: CASSLAGEYTDTQYF. CDR3 in DNA: TGTGCCAGCAGCTTAGCGGGGGAGTACACAGATACGCAGTATTTT.

The chain recombines TRBV18 with TRBJ2-2; 7 bases are shared with TRBD2. Germline loops: CDR1 KGHSH, CDR2 LQKENI. V was clipped by 2 bases and J by 4 bases; unmatched bases: 4. This CDR3 is 15 amino acids long. The CDR3 bases are TGTGCCAGCTCACCAACGGGGGGATCCACCGGGGAGCTGTTTTTT. Amino acid sequence: CASSPTGGSTGELFF.

The chain uses TRBV7-2 and TRBJ2-1; TRBD1 is a possible D gene (5 bases). V dropped 4 bases and J dropped 9 bases, with 7 bases sitting between them. Germline V gene data show CDR1 as SGHTA and CDR2 as FQGNSA. The CDR3 has 11 amino acids. The CDR3: CASSSTVEQFF. The CDR3 DNA follows: TGTGCCAGCAGCTCGACAGTTGAGCAGTTCTTC.

The chain carries TRBV11-3 and TRBJ2-2; D remains unclear. The CDR3 consists of 12 residues. V was pared by 5 bases and J by 6 bases, with 7 bases between. The germline CDR1 and CDR2 sequences are SGHNT and YENEEA. The CDR3 loop is CASSPHPGELFF. The CDR3 DNA reads TGTGCCAGCAGCCCACATCCCGGGGAGCTGTTTTTT.

Details on this clone: One end of the junction varies from germline; a read error may be responsible. The V and J genes are TRBV25-1 and TRBJ2-4; a weak D match, TRBD2 (6 bases). The CDR3 totals 15 residues. CDR1 is MGHDK, CDR2 SYGVNS, per germline. DNA for the CDR3: TGTGCCAGCAGTGAGGCGGGATGGGCCAAAAACAGTCAGTACTTC. Protein product: CASSEAGWAKNSQYF.

V usage is TRBV5-1 and J usage is TRBJ2-5, with no clear D. Germline V gene data show CDR1 as SGHRS and CDR2 as YFSETQ. CDR3 length: 14 amino acids. V gave up 1 base and J gave up 5 bases, with 12 bases separating them. CDR3 protein: CASSLYPVRETQYF. The CDR3 nucleotides are TGCGCCAGCAGCTTGTACCCAGTGAGGGAGACCCAGTACTTC.

The chain employs TRBV7-2 and TRBJ1-1; TRBD1 matches at 9 bases. Germline V CDR1 and CDR2: SGHTA, FQGNSA. Unmatched junction bases numbered 7, after V lost 5 bases and J lost 6 bases. This CDR3 spans 14 amino acids. The CDR3 bases are TGTGCCAGCAGCCCCCGGGACAGGGCCGCTGAAGCTTTCTTT. Its protein product is CASSPRDRAAEAFF.

The rearrangement joins TRBV18 to TRBJ2-1; the D gene is possibly TRBD2 (7 bases). The CDR3 sequence is 14 residues long. The V end lost 11 bases, the J end lost 8 bases, and 22 bases lay between the germline ends. Germline-derived CDR1 and CDR2 are KGHSH and LQKENI. CDR3 sequence reads: CAARGGLTNHEQFF. CDR3 coding DNA: TGTGCCGCTAGGGGGGGACTAACAAACCATGAGCAGTTCTTC.

Turning to this clone: The junction does not match germline at one end; this may be a read error. Other DNA sequences in the sample encode the same CDR3. The chain is built from TRBV28 and TRBJ1-2; D is unclear. The CDR3 is 11 residues long. Germline CDR1 reads MDHEN; CDR2 reads SYDVKM. The chain's CDR3 is CASSSPGGYTF. The CDR3 nucleotides are TGCGCCAGCAGTTCCCCGGGGGGCTACACCTTC.

This clone showed up just a few times. The chain recombines TRBV4-2 with TRBJ2-5; 10 bases map to TRBD2. The V gene's germline CDR1 is LGHNA and CDR2 YNFKEQ. V lost 0 bases to trimming and J lost 5 bases; unmatched junction nucleotides: 6. This CDR3 comprises 16 residues. The CDR3 loop is CASSQELLAGAETQYF. In DNA form, the CDR3 reads TGTGCCAGCAGCCAAGAGCTCCTAGCGGGGGCGGAGACCCAGTACTTC.

A few counts support this clone. The V and J genes are TRBV28 and TRBJ2-5; 8 positions agree with TRBD1. In germline, CDR1 is MDHEN, CDR2 SYDVKM. V shed 4 bases and J 0 bases; nucleotides not matched to a gene: 4. The CDR3 is 15 residues long. In DNA, the CDR3 is TGTGCCAGCAGTTCTCGACAGGGGTACCAAGAGACCCAGTACTTC. Residues: CASSSRQGYQETQYF.

This chain joins TRBV11-1 and TRBJ1-1; possible D gene TRBD1, 6 bases. CDR1 and CDR2 (germline): SGHAT, FQDESV (reference sequence). Trimming removed 5 bases at V and 5 bases at J, with 18 bases between. The length of the CDR3 is 15 residues. The CDR3 spells CASSLGKHRVTEAFF. Here the CDR3 DNA reads TGTGCCAGCAGCCTGGGGAAACACAGGGTAACTGAAGCTTTCTTT.

V usage is TRBV10-3 and J usage is TRBJ1-2; 8 positions agree with TRBD1. Per the germline V gene, CDR1 is ENHRY and CDR2 is SYGVKD. This CDR3 is 15 amino acids long. V lost 0 bases, J lost 3 bases, and 3 bases stayed unmatched. The CDR3 bases are TGTGCCATCAGTGAGTCTTACAGGGGGGACTATGGCTACACCTTC. The encoded protein is CAISESYRGDYGYTF.

The V gene is TRBV5-6, the J gene TRBJ1-2; 9 bases align to TRBD1. From germline, CDR1 is SGHDT and CDR2 YYEEEE. Germline trimming cut 0 bases from V and 4 bases from J; bases unmatched to any gene: 7. This CDR3 spans 16 amino acids. In nucleotides, the CDR3 is TGTGCCAGCAGCTTGGGGGACAGGGTCCCTGCCTATGGCTACACCTTC. It specifies CASSLGDRVPAYGYTF.

The chain is built from TRBV18 and TRBJ1-2; TRBD1 might be the D (5 bases). With 5 bases removed from V and 8 bases from J, the gap between germline ends came to 15 bases. The V gene's germline CDR1 is KGHSH and CDR2 LQKENI. The CDR3 loop spans 13 amino acids. CDR3 region: CASSEGLPGGYTF. Here the CDR3 DNA reads TGTGCCAGCTCAGAGGGACTGCCCGGCGGCTACACCTTC.

This chain links TRBV5-1 with TRBJ2-1; D possibly corresponds to TRBD2 (6 bases). Deletions cut 4 bases from V and 5 bases from J, with 19 bases between. The V gene's germline CDR1 is SGHRS and CDR2 YFSETQ. This CDR3 region has 16 residues. The CDR3 protein is CASSPPVGGAHNEQFF. The CDR3 DNA reads TGCGCCAGCAGCCCCCCGGTGGGCGGGGCGCACAATGAGCAGTTCTTC.

The chain is built from TRBV27 and TRBJ2-4; 8 bases agree with TRBD1. V trimming: 8 bases; J trimming: 3 bases; junction bases outside the gene matches: 12. The CDR3 covers 16 residues. Germline CDR1 and CDR2: MNHEY and SMNVEV (reference sequence). CDR3 sequence reads: CASSQGQGAGKNIQYF. The CDR3 coding sequence is TGTGCCAGCTCCCAGGGGCAGGGGGCCGGCAAAAACATTCAGTACTTC.